What follows are 15 T cell receptor beta chains derived from one specimen sequenced in a study of cytomegalovirus exposure and HLA in healthy donors. 13 Jbeta primers and 60 Vbeta primers were used for the PCR. Generated by immunoSEQ multiplex PCR, the TCRdb table keeps only in-frame clones and is missing some. The top ten hold 3% to 5% of the sample, which has about 94,000 clones, 50% to 80% seen once. The sample comprised PBMCs. These receptor sequences come from a young man in good health and CMV-seronegative.

The gene calls are TRBV19 and TRBJ2-6, with 7 nucleotides matching TRBD1. Losses at the gene ends were 7 bases for V and 0 bases for J; bases not matched to a gene: 6. In germline, CDR1 is LNHDA, CDR2 SQIVND (reference sequence). This CDR3 has 16 amino acids. The CDR3 DNA is TGTGCCAGTACCATGGGACAGAGCTCTGGGGCCAACGTCCTGACTTTC. Its translation: CASTMGQSSGANVLTF.

The chain combines TRBV6-5 with TRBJ2-5, with D possibly being TRBD2 (8 bases). Trimming removed 2 bases from V and 5 bases from J, with 15 bases in between. This CDR3 has 15 residues. From germline, CDR1 is MNHEY and CDR2 SVGAGI. CDR3 loop: CASSYGGGGRETQYF. The CDR3 region has the DNA TGTGCCAGCAGTTACGGAGGGGGCGGGAGGGAGACCCAGTACTTC.

Only a few counts were recorded for this clone. This chain joins TRBV6-5 and TRBJ1-3, with 11 bases aligning to TRBD1. The CDR3 totals 14 residues. In germline, CDR1 is MNHEY, CDR2 SVGAGI. Trimming cost V 5 bases and J 3 bases; bases outside gene matches: 0. The CDR3 reads CASSGTGGGNTIYF. As DNA, the CDR3 is TGTGCCAGCAGTGGGACAGGGGGTGGAAACACCATATATTTT.

The CDR3 spells CASSLGSPGVGVTGELFF. The CDR3 coding sequence is TGTGCCAGCAGCTTAGGGTCCCCGGGTGTAGGAGTCACCGGGGAGCTGTTTTTT. V gene TRBV7-6 combines with J gene TRBJ2-2; no clear D gene. V shed 1 base and J shed 4 bases, with 19 bases lying between them. Germline lookup yields CDR1 SGHVS and CDR2 FNYEAQ. This CDR3 comprises 18 residues. The entire variable domain, with the rest obtained from reference TRBV7-6 and TRBJ2-2, is as follows: GAGVSQSPRYKVTKRGQDVALRCDPISGHVSLYWYRQALGQGPEFLTYFNYEAQQDKSGLPNDRFSAERPEGSISTLTIQRTEQRDSAMYRCASSLGSPGVGVTGELFFGEGSRLTVL.

The CDR3 region is CASSQVTDREGTGELFF. In DNA form, the CDR3 reads TGTGCCAGCAGCCAAGTAACGGACAGGGAAGGAACTGGGGAGCTGTTTTTT. The chain is built from TRBV14 and TRBJ2-2; 8 bases map to TRBD1. CDR1 is SGHDN and CDR2 is FVKESK in the germline V gene. The CDR3 contains 17 residues. With V trimmed by 1 base and J by 8 bases, 12 bases remained unmatched.

This chain uses TRBV19 with TRBJ1-1; D unclear. The CDR3 covers 13 residues. Germline V lookup: CDR1 LNHDA, CDR2 SQIVND (reference sequence). Trimming stripped 5 bases from V and 1 base from J, with 8 bases between. The CDR3 DNA reads as TGTGCCAGTAGTCAGGCGACGAACACTGAAGCTTTCTTT. Translation: CASSQATNTEAFF.

V gene TRBV29-1 combines with J gene TRBJ1-4; D is undetermined. The CDR3 is 14 residues long. Germline V gene data show CDR1 as SQVTM and CDR2 as ANQGSEA. Trimming removed 4 bases from V and 4 bases from J, with 13 bases in between. The CDR3 protein is CSVGVLKSNEKLFF. The DNA for the CDR3 is TGCAGCGTTGGCGTCCTTAAGAGTAATGAAAAACTGTTTTTT.

This clone came up once. J is TRBJ2-2 and V is TRBV10-2; 13 bases are a match to TRBD2. V lost 6 bases and J lost 1; bases outside the gene matches: 2. CDR3 size: 16 residues. CDR1 is WSHSY and CDR2 is SAAADI in the germline V gene. CDR3 sequence: CASRGLAGRNTGELFF. The CDR3 coding sequence is TGCGCCAGCAGGGGACTAGCGGGACGGAACACCGGGGAGCTGTTTTTT.

This chain links TRBV2 with TRBJ2-3, with D perhaps TRBD1 (6 bases). The CDR3 totals 15 residues. The V and J ends lost 1 base and 6 bases respectively, with 14 bases between them. Germline-derived CDR1 and CDR2 are SNHLY and FYNNEI. The CDR3 is CASSEEGTSWDTQYF. The CDR3 DNA reads as TGTGCCAGCAGTGAAGAGGGGACAAGTTGGGATACGCAGTATTTT.

This chain uses TRBV7-8 with TRBJ1-2; perhaps TRBD1 as D (6 bases). Germline V gives CDR1 SGHVS, CDR2 FQNEAQ. Trimming pared 1 base from V and 0 bases from J, leaving 9 bases between. CDR3 length: 15 amino acids. CDR3: CASSLVRGPNYGYTF. For the CDR3, the DNA is TGTGCCAGCAGCTTAGTCAGGGGACCTAACTATGGCTACACCTTC.

The chain has TRBV7-2 and TRBJ2-3; D unclear. Trimming took off 4 bases at V and 4 bases at J, with 6 bases between the two ends. From germline, CDR1 is SGHTA and CDR2 FQGNSA. The length of the CDR3 is 12 residues. CDR3 region: CASSSFADTQYF. The CDR3 DNA sequence: TGTGCCAGCAGCTCCTTCGCAGATACGCAGTATTTT.

The V gene is TRBV27, the J gene TRBJ1-4; 8 bases line up with TRBD1. V was pared by 8 bases and J by 6 bases, with 5 bases of the junction left unmatched. The CDR3 runs 13 residues. Per germline, CDR1 MNHEY and CDR2 SMNVEV (reference sequence). This CDR3 reads CASQPGGYEKLFF. The CDR3 DNA is TGTGCCAGCCAACCAGGGGGCTATGAAAAACTGTTTTTT.

This clone was observed once. The chain carries TRBV7-3 and TRBJ2-6, with 8 bases aligning to TRBD1. The CDR3 has 21 amino acids. Germline CDR1 reads SGHTA; CDR2 reads FQGTGA. J was trimmed by 0 bases and V by 4 bases; bases with no gene match: 17. Written as DNA, the CDR3 is TGTGCCAGCAGCTCGCTAAGAGGAAGGACAGGGAACGGCTCTGGGGCCAACGTCCTGACTTTC. It yields the protein CASSSLRGRTGNGSGANVLTF.

This sequence joins TRBV28 and TRBJ1-3; no reliable D call. This CDR3 region has 16 residues. V was cut by 2 bases and J by 1 base, with 12 bases left in between. The germline gives CDR1 MDHEN, CDR2 SYDVKM. The DNA of the CDR3 is TGTGCCAGCAGTTTAAGCGGCATCACATCTGGAAACACCATATATTTT. Translated: CASSLSGITSGNTIYF.

The table lists this clone with a count of one. The chain couples TRBV2 to TRBJ1-2; D call uncertain. Germline V lookup: CDR1 SNHLY, CDR2 FYNNEI. The CDR3 covers 14 residues. Trimming cost V 2 bases and J 4 bases, with 11 bases left between them. CDR3 in DNA: TGTGCCAGCAGTGAACAGGTGGTGAGCTATGGCTACACCTTC. It codes for CASSEQVVSYGYTF.